This TCR beta chain was obtained from a study of T-cell reconstitution after alpha-beta-depleted transplantation in children. Whole-study results and caveats: Newly made T cells mostly supplied T-cell counts and diversity one year after transplant. Where some patients showed high TCRbeta diversity at day 60, it came from recipient T cells and thymic progenitors that had survived. Expanded graft clones, several hundred of them, were reportedly the source of alpha-beta T cells about two months after transplant.

As concerns this clonotype: Its antigen is currently unknown.

Losses at the gene ends were 4 bases for V and 8 bases for J; bases not matched to a gene: 14. CDR3 size: 15 residues. Germline values: CDR1 SGHRS, CDR2 YFSETQ. For TCRbeta, the library was prepared with unique molecular identifiers. TCRdb reprocessed the PCR reads via MiXCR and lists one record per CDR3 protein. This table holds about 610,000 distinct CDR3 sequences, 20% to 30% found once. This specimen consisted of PBMCs, obtained before TCRalphabeta/CD19-depleted stem cell transplant. This TCR derives from a boy younger than two with Wiskott-Aldrich syndrome, due to receive a stem cell transplant. The V call is TRBV5-1, the J call TRBJ1-2, with 7 bases matching TRBD1. The CDR3 DNA reads as TGCGCCAGCAGCCGCCCTATAGAGGGGGCGGGAGGCTACACCTTC. It specifies CASSRPIEGAGGYTF. The full variable domain, completed using reference TRBV5-1 and TRBJ1-2, is KAGVTQTPRYLIKTRGQQVTLSCSPISGHRSVSWYQQTPGQGLQFLFEYFSETQRNKGNFPGRFSGRQFSNSRSEMNVSTLELGDSALYLCASSRPIEGAGGYTFGSGTRLTVV.